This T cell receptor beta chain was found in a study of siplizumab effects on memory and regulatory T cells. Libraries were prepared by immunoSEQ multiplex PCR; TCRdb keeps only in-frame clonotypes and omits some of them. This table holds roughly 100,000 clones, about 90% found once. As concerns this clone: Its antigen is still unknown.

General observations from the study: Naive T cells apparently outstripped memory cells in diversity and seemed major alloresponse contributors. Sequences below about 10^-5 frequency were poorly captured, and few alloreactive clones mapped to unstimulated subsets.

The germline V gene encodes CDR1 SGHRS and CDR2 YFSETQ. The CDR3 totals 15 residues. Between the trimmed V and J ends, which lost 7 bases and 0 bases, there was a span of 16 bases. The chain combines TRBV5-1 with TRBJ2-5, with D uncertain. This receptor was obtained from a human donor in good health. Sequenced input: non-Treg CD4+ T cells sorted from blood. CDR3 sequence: CASLLGSSYQETQYF. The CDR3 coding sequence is TGCGCCAGCCTTTTGGGCAGTTCCTACCAAGAGACCCAGTACTTC.